The clone carrying this TCR beta chain showed up just a few times. The sample comes from a study of blood T cell repertoires in COVID-19. Overall study: Sources were T cells, B-cell-depleted T cells, or PBMCs; the material itself was cDNA or gDNA.

Enrollees, roughly 18 to 95 years old, lived in 24 US areas. Cohort allocation depended upon clinical history that participants reported. The recovered donors of Cohort 3 showed two negative PCRs, clearance, or symptom resolution. The length of the CDR3 is 15 residues. The V gene lost 1 base and the J gene lost 4 bases, with 13 bases spanning the gap. CDR1 LGHDT and CDR2 YNNKEL come from the germline V gene (reference sequence). The method was immunoSEQ multiplex PCR; TCRdb's version includes in-frame clones alone and lacks a portion of them. The sample holds some 420,000 clones, 80% to 90% seen once.

This sequence joins TRBV3-1 (or the pseudogene TRBV3-2) and TRBJ1-1; TRBD1 is a possible D gene (6 bases). This TCR derives from a man aged 25 to 40 who had recovered from COVID-19. The specimen was PBMCs or T cells enriched from blood (not recorded which). This CDR3 reads CASSQVFGTITEAFF. The CDR3 DNA follows: TGTGCCAGCAGCCAAGTGTTTGGGACAATCACTGAAGCTTTCTTT.